This TCR beta chain was documented in a study of T cells after yellow fever vaccination. General study points: Reappearing after the booster were most of the clones from primary vaccination (about 96% CD4, roughly 86% CD8).

Germline loops: CDR1 DFQATT, CDR2 SNEGSKA (reference sequence). There are 13 residues in the CDR3. V was clipped by 3 bases and J by 7 bases; unmatched bases: 6. This clonotype was detected only a few times. Its cognate antigen is unknown. In making TCR cDNA, 5'RACE template switching added a universal primer site and UMIs to it. TCRdb analysed the 5' RACE reads with MiXCR anew, one entry per CDR3 protein. The repertoire holds 300,000 or so distinct CDR3 sequences, roughly 7.5% seen once, with approximately 15% in the top ten. The material sequenced was PBMCs, taken roughly 47 days after the first yellow fever vaccination. V usage is TRBV20-1 and J usage is TRBJ2-7, with 10 bases lining up with TRBD2. This receptor was obtained from a man younger than 35 who received the YFV17D yellow fever vaccine. The DNA for the CDR3 is TGCAGTGCTAGTCTAGCGGGGGTGAGGGAGCAGTACTTC. Translation: CSASLAGVREQYF.